This T cell receptor (beta chain) was identified during a study of glioma-infiltrating T cells after dendritic cell vaccination. Background on the study: Patients received autologous tumor lysate-pulsed dendritic cell vaccination between about 2003 and 2012. Study-wide results and caveats: No direct clonality-survival link was found; a diverse polyclonal response may matter.

The germline V gene has CDR1 MGHDK and CDR2 SYGVNS. The CDR3 is 12 residues long. Trimming took 5 bases from V and 6 from J, leaving 8 bases between them. Primers: 60 V beta forward and 13 J beta reverse. Sequenced by immunoSEQ multiplex PCR; TCRdb stores in-frame clones only, minus some. The sample has around 89,000 clones, 85% to 90% seen once; the top ten hold about 15%. In the case of this clone: Its target is unknown.

The source material was blood, sampled before dendritic cell vaccination. The chain recombines TRBV25-1 with TRBJ1-5; D ambiguous. The clonotype originates from a human donor with glioblastoma. The CDR3 loop reads CASSLPGQPQHF. The CDR3 DNA sequence: TGTGCCAGCAGTCTTCCGGGTCAGCCCCAGCATTTT.